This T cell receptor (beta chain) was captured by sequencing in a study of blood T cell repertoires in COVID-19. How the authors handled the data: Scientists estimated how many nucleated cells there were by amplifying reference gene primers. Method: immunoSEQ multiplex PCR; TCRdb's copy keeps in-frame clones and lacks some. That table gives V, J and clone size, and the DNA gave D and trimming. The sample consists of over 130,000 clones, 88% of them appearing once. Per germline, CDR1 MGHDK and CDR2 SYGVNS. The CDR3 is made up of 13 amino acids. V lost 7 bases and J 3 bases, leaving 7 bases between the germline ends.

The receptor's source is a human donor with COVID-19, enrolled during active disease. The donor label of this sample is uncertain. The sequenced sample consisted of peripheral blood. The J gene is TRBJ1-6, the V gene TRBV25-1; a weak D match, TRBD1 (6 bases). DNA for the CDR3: TGTGCCAGCACGGACAGCTATAATTCACCCCTCCACTTT. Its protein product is CASTDSYNSPLHF.